This is a list of T cell receptor beta chains from one sample in a study of PD-L1 blockade in urothelial cancer. The assay was immunoSEQ multiplex PCR, and TCRdb's table has in-frame clones only and misses some. Of under 50,000 clones in the sample, approximately 92% were seen once. Sequenced material: PBMCs, taken around atezolizumab (anti-PD-L1) treatment. Source of these receptors: a man in his 70s with urothelial cancer. Both conserved end residues are part of each CDR3. D genes are given only for firm matches. Size values are once, few and many counts, or a class for expanded clones, and some rows have none.

abundance: -
d_gene: TRBD1
v_gene: TRBV29-1
j_gene: TRBJ1-5
CDR3nt: TGCAGCGTTGTGACAGGGAGTAGCCAGCCCCAGCATTTT
CDR3aa: CSVVTGSSQPQHF

abundance: -
d_gene: TRBD1
v_gene: TRBV7-3
j_gene: TRBJ2-1
CDR3nt: TGTGCCAGCAGCCCGGGACAGCGCTCCTACAATGAGCAGTTCTTC
CDR3aa: CASSPGQRSYNEQFF

abundance: -
d_gene: TRBD1
v_gene: TRBV10-3
j_gene: TRBJ1-2
CDR3nt: TGTGCCATCACCGGGACAGGAGGGTATGGCTACACCTTC
CDR3aa: CAITGTGGYGYTF

abundance: -
d_gene: -
v_gene: TRBV7-9
j_gene: TRBJ2-1
CDR3nt: TGTGCCAGCAGCTCCGGGGTCTACCACAATGAGCAGTTCTTC
CDR3aa: CASSSGVYHNEQFF

abundance: -
d_gene: -
v_gene: TRBV28
j_gene: TRBJ1-1
CDR3nt: TGTGCCAGCAGTTTAAAAAGACAGATTCGAGTGGACACTGAAGCTTTCTTT
CDR3aa: CASSLKRQIRVDTEAFF

abundance: -
d_gene: -
v_gene: TRBV6-1
j_gene: TRBJ2-5
CDR3nt: TGTGCCAGCAGGAAGGGACACACGGGGGAGACCCAGTACTTC
CDR3aa: CASRKGHTGETQYF

abundance: -
d_gene: -
v_gene: TRBV6-5
j_gene: TRBJ2-2
CDR3nt: TGTGCCAGCAGTTCGACCCCAGGGTTTACCGGGGAGCTGTTTTTT
CDR3aa: CASSSTPGFTGELFF

abundance: -
d_gene: -
v_gene: TRBV10-2
j_gene: TRBJ2-3
CDR3nt: TGCGCCAGCAGTGGACTAGGGATCACAGATACGCAGTATTTT
CDR3aa: CASSGLGITDTQYF

abundance: few
d_gene: -
v_gene: TRBV19
j_gene: TRBJ2-2
CDR3nt: TGTGCCAGTCAACAGACAGGGAGGACCGGGGAGCTGTTTTTT
CDR3aa: CASQQTGRTGELFF

abundance: -
d_gene: TRBD2
v_gene: TRBV5-4
j_gene: TRBJ2-3
CDR3nt: TGTGCCAGCAGCTTGTGGGTAGCGGGAGGGCGAGATACGCAGTATTTT
CDR3aa: CASSLWVAGGRDTQYF

abundance: few
d_gene: TRBD1
v_gene: TRBV6-1
j_gene: TRBJ2-7
CDR3nt: TGTGCCAACGGGGGCAGGGGGCGGAACGAGCAGTACTTC
CDR3aa: CANGGRGRNEQYF

abundance: once
d_gene: -
v_gene: TRBV10-2
j_gene: TRBJ2-3
CDR3nt: TGCGCCAGCAGTGAGACGCGGCTAACTAGCACAGATACGCAGTATTTT
CDR3aa: CASSETRLTSTDTQYF

abundance: -
d_gene: TRBD2
v_gene: TRBV7-9
j_gene: TRBJ2-7
CDR3nt: TGTGCCAGCCTAAAAGCGGGGACCTACGAGCAGTACTTC
CDR3aa: CASLKAGTYEQYF

abundance: -
d_gene: -
v_gene: TRBV7-9
j_gene: TRBJ2-5
CDR3nt: TGTGCCAGCAGCCACAAAGAGACCCAGTACTTC
CDR3aa: CASSHKETQYF

abundance: once
d_gene: TRBD2
v_gene: TRBV5-1
j_gene: TRBJ2-7
CDR3nt: TGCGCCAGCAGCTTGCAGCCTAGCGGGGGGAGCTCCTACGAGCAGTACTTC
CDR3aa: CASSLQPSGGSSYEQYF

abundance: -
d_gene: TRBD2
v_gene: TRBV27
j_gene: TRBJ2-1
CDR3nt: TGTGCCAGCAGCCTCGGGACTAGCGGGGACAATGAGCAGTTCTTC
CDR3aa: CASSLGTSGDNEQFF

abundance: -
d_gene: TRBD1
v_gene: TRBV6-1
j_gene: TRBJ2-7
CDR3nt: TGTGCCAGCAGTAAAGAAGGGACAGGGACTACCTACGAGCAGTACTTC
CDR3aa: CASSKEGTGTTYEQYF

abundance: -
d_gene: TRBD2
v_gene: TRBV7-9
j_gene: TRBJ2-1
CDR3nt: TGTGCCAGCAGCTTAATGTGGGAGGGCGAGTTCTTC
CDR3aa: CASSLMWEGEFF

abundance: once
d_gene: -
v_gene: TRBV6-5
j_gene: TRBJ1-2
CDR3nt: TGTGCCAGCCTCGGGTCGGGGGGCTGGGACTATGGCTACACCTTC
CDR3aa: CASLGSGGWDYGYTF

abundance: once
d_gene: -
v_gene: TRBV30
j_gene: TRBJ2-3
CDR3nt: TGTGCCTGGAGTGTACAGGTGGGACTCACAGATACGCAGTATTTT
CDR3aa: CAWSVQVGLTDTQYF

abundance: once
d_gene: -
v_gene: TRBV10-2
j_gene: TRBJ2-1
CDR3nt: TGCGCCAGCAGAGAAACTAGTACTTTGTTTGGTGAGCAGTTCTTC
CDR3aa: CASRETSTLFGEQFF

abundance: -
d_gene: TRBD2
v_gene: TRBV5-1
j_gene: TRBJ2-3
CDR3nt: TGCGCCAGCAGCTTGGCCGCGGGAGGCCTCACAGATACGCAGTATTTT
CDR3aa: CASSLAAGGLTDTQYF

abundance: -
d_gene: -
v_gene: TRBV28
j_gene: TRBJ2-7
CDR3nt: TGTGCCAGCGCTATGTACAGCTACGAGCAGTACTTC
CDR3aa: CASAMYSYEQYF

abundance: -
d_gene: TRBD1
v_gene: TRBV5-6
j_gene: TRBJ1-2
CDR3nt: TGTGCCAGCAGCGAAGACAGGGGGCCTTCTAACTATGGCTACACCTTC
CDR3aa: CASSEDRGPSNYGYTF

abundance: -
d_gene: TRBD2
v_gene: TRBV7-6
j_gene: TRBJ2-3
CDR3nt: TGTACCAGCAGCCATGGGACTAGCCATGGGACAGATACGCAGTATTTT
CDR3aa: CTSSHGTSHGTDTQYF

abundance: -
d_gene: -
v_gene: TRBV5-1
j_gene: TRBJ2-1
CDR3nt: TGCGCCAGCAGCTCGGGACTCTACAATGAGCAGTTCTTC
CDR3aa: CASSSGLYNEQFF

abundance: few
d_gene: -
v_gene: TRBV28
j_gene: TRBJ1-5
CDR3nt: TGTGCCAGCACCACGACAGGAGTTCAGCCCCAGCATTTT
CDR3aa: CASTTTGVQPQHF

abundance: -
d_gene: -
v_gene: TRBV28
j_gene: TRBJ2-7
CDR3nt: TGTGCCAGCAGCAAGGGGGGGGCGATATCCTACGAGCAGTACTTC
CDR3aa: CASSKGGAISYEQYF

abundance: -
d_gene: -
v_gene: TRBV5-1
j_gene: TRBJ2-7
CDR3nt: TGCGCCAGCAGCTTGGGGGGCCCAGATCAGTACTTC
CDR3aa: CASSLGGPDQYF

abundance: -
d_gene: -
v_gene: TRBV6-6
j_gene: TRBJ1-5
CDR3nt: TGTGCCAGCAGTTACTCGCGGGATCAGCCCCAGCATTTT
CDR3aa: CASSYSRDQPQHF

abundance: -
d_gene: -
v_gene: TRBV13
j_gene: TRBJ2-3
CDR3nt: TGTGCCAGCAGCTTAGATCAAAGGACACCGCAGTATTTT
CDR3aa: CASSLDQRTPQYF

abundance: -
d_gene: -
v_gene: TRBV28
j_gene: TRBJ2-6
CDR3nt: TGTGCCAGCAGTCTCCCGGGTTCTGGGGCCAACGTCCTGACTTTC
CDR3aa: CASSLPGSGANVLTF

abundance: -
d_gene: TRBD2
v_gene: TRBV29-1
j_gene: TRBJ2-3
CDR3nt: TGCAGCGTCGAGGGGAAATTAGCGGGAGGGAGCACAGATACGCAGTATTTT
CDR3aa: CSVEGKLAGGSTDTQYF

abundance: -
d_gene: TRBD2
v_gene: TRBV5-1
j_gene: TRBJ2-3
CDR3nt: TGCGCCAGCAGCCACACGGGACTAGCGGGAGGCCGAAGCACAGATACGCAGTATTTT
CDR3aa: CASSHTGLAGGRSTDTQYF

abundance: -
d_gene: TRBD2
v_gene: TRBV7-9
j_gene: TRBJ2-7
CDR3nt: TGTGCCAGCAGCTTAGCGCAGAGCGGGAGGGCCTCAGACGAGCAGTACTTC
CDR3aa: CASSLAQSGRASDEQYF

abundance: -
d_gene: TRBD2
v_gene: TRBV28
j_gene: TRBJ2-1
CDR3nt: TGTGCCAGCAGGAGCGGGAGTGGCTCCTACAATGAGCAGTTCTTC
CDR3aa: CASRSGSGSYNEQFF